This is a list of T cell receptor beta chains from one sample in a study of cytomegalovirus exposure and HLA in healthy donors. Libraries were prepared by immunoSEQ multiplex PCR; TCRdb keeps only in-frame clonotypes and omits some of them. The repertoire holds around 140,000 clones, with roughly 87% as singletons. Sequencing used PBMCs. The receptors shown here come from a man between 18 and 29 years old in good health and CMV-seropositive. CDR3s include the opening cysteine and the closing phenylalanine or tryptophan. A D gene is named only where the DNA matches it firmly. Expanded clones get a size class; other rows say once, few or many, or leave the size out.

j_gene	v_gene	abundance	d_gene	CDR3nt	CDR3aa
TRBJ1-2	TRBV20-1	-	-	TGCAGTGCTACCCTTGGGAGGGCCGGCACCTTC	CSATLGRAGTF
TRBJ1-6	TRBV5-6	-	TRBD1	TGTGCCAGCAGCTTGGCCGGGGGACAGGGAACTTCACCCCTCCACTTT	CASSLAGGQGTSPLHF
TRBJ1-1	TRBV7-9	few	TRBD1	TGTGCCAGCAGCTTAGACAAGGGACAGGGGAACACTGAAGCTTTCTTT	CASSLDKGQGNTEAFF
TRBJ1-4	TRBV7-9	-	TRBD1	TGTGCCAGCAGTTCCGGGACAGGGATTGAAAAACTGTTTTTT	CASSSGTGIEKLFF
TRBJ2-1	TRBV10-3	-	-	TGTGCCATCAGTGGAGGGCGGGGCACTAACAATGAGCAGTTCTTC	CAISGGRGTNNEQFF
TRBJ1-4	TRBV4-1	once	-	TGCGCCAGCAGCCAAGTAGGGGGGGTTGAAAAACTGTTTTTT	CASSQVGGVEKLFF
TRBJ2-5	TRBV5-6	-	TRBD1	TGTGCCAGCAGCTCGACAGGGGGGCCCCAGTACTTC	CASSSTGGPQYF
TRBJ1-1	TRBV7-9	-	-	TGTGCCAGCAGCTTAGCGAGGTTTGGTGAAGCTTTCTTT	CASSLARFGEAFF
TRBJ1-1	TRBV30	-	-	TGTGCCTGGAGCATGAACACTGAAGCTTTCTTT	CAWSMNTEAFF
TRBJ2-2	TRBV7-2	-	-	TGTGCCAGCAGCGAAGGGGGAAGCGGCACCGGGGAGCTGTTTTTT	CASSEGGSGTGELFF
TRBJ1-6	TRBV30	many	-	TGTGCCTGGAAGAGCTCCTATAATTCACCCCTCCACTTT	CAWKSSYNSPLHF
TRBJ1-5	TRBV6-6	-	-	TGTGCCAGCAGAATCGCAGAACGCCAGCCCCAGCATTTT	CASRIAERQPQHF
TRBJ2-3	TRBV14	-	TRBD2	TGTGCCAGCAGCCGGGGGACTAGCGGACACACAGATACGCAGTATTTT	CASSRGTSGHTDTQYF
TRBJ2-2	TRBV6-1	-	TRBD2	TGTGCCAGCAGTGAATGGGCGGGGGGTGCCGGGGAGCTGTTTTTT	CASSEWAGGAGELFF
TRBJ1-6	TRBV6-4	-	TRBD1	TGTGCCAGCAGAGCCACACAGGGGGCGAATAATTCACCCCTCCACTTT	CASRATQGANNSPLHF
TRBJ1-1	TRBV6-4	-	-	TGTGCCAGCAGTGCGGCGGAGAACACTGAAGCTTTCTTT	CASSAAENTEAFF
TRBJ1-5	TRBV28	-	-	TGTGCCAGCAGTGCCAGGGTTGGCAATCAGCCCCAGCATTTT	CASSARVGNQPQHF
TRBJ1-3	TRBV30	-	-	TGTGCCTGGAGTCGGCAGGACTCTGGAAACACCATATATTTT	CAWSRQDSGNTIYF